This is a list of T cell receptor beta chains from one sample in a study of OX40 agonist ivuxolimab in advanced cancers. TCRdb's copy holds only in-frame clones and misses some; the assay was immunoSEQ multiplex PCR. The table shows over 30,000 clones, with approximately 80% occurring only once. This specimen was CD4+ or CD8+ T cells sorted from blood, taken in a trial of the OX40 agonist ivuxolimab. The origin of the receptors is an adult with an advanced solid tumor such as melanoma, head and neck, liver or kidney cancer. Each CDR3 is given with its conserved first and last residue. The D gene is left open where the match is weak. Clone size is shown for a subset of rows, as once, few, many or a class of expanded clone.

J gene: TRBJ2-7; D gene: .; V gene: TRBV6-1; clone size: .; CDR3 DNA: TGTGCCAGCAGTGCCACTCGGGGACGGGAGCAGTACTTC; CDR3 protein: CASSATRGREQYF
J gene: TRBJ2-7; D gene: .; V gene: TRBV28; clone size: once; CDR3 DNA: TGTGCCAGCACCCGACCAGCAGGGTCCTCATCCTACGAGCAGTACTTC; CDR3 protein: CASTRPAGSSSYEQYF
J gene: TRBJ2-3; D gene: TRBD2; V gene: TRBV19; clone size: .; CDR3 DNA: TGTGCCAGTAGAAGCGGGGGGGCCATGGGTACGCAGTATTTT; CDR3 protein: CASRSGGAMGTQYF
J gene: TRBJ2-7; D gene: .; V gene: TRBV30; clone size: .; CDR3 DNA: TGTGCCTGGAGTGTACTTGCCCTGGACGAGCAGTACTTC; CDR3 protein: CAWSVLALDEQYF
J gene: TRBJ1-2; D gene: .; V gene: TRBV9; clone size: large; CDR3 DNA: TGTGCCAGCAGTGACCCCTTAGGCTACACCTTC; CDR3 protein: CASSDPLGYTF
J gene: TRBJ2-1; D gene: .; V gene: TRBV5-4; clone size: .; CDR3 DNA: TGTGCCAGCAGCTTTGGTGGTACTGAGCAGTTCTTC; CDR3 protein: CASSFGGTEQFF
J gene: TRBJ1-1; D gene: .; V gene: TRBV5-4; clone size: .; CDR3 DNA: TGTGCCAGCAGCTTGAGTGTCTACCCCACTGAAGCTTTCTTT; CDR3 protein: CASSLSVYPTEAFF
J gene: TRBJ2-2; D gene: .; V gene: TRBV7-9; clone size: .; CDR3 DNA: TGTGCCAGCAGCTTCGGGGAGACTGACACCGGGGAGCTGTTTTTT; CDR3 protein: CASSFGETDTGELFF
J gene: TRBJ1-2; D gene: .; V gene: TRBV5-6; clone size: .; CDR3 DNA: TGTGCCAGCAGCCGGGGACACAGAAAGGGCTACACCTTC; CDR3 protein: CASSRGHRKGYTF
J gene: TRBJ2-7; D gene: .; V gene: TRBV11-2; clone size: .; CDR3 DNA: TGTGCCAGCAGCTTCGCGGCAGGGGCCTACGAGCAGTACTTC; CDR3 protein: CASSFAAGAYEQYF
J gene: TRBJ2-1; D gene: .; V gene: TRBV15; clone size: .; CDR3 DNA: TGTGCCACCAGCAGAGAGAGGACTTCGATGGGTGAGCAGTTCTTC; CDR3 protein: CATSRERTSMGEQFF
J gene: TRBJ2-1; D gene: .; V gene: TRBV6-1; clone size: .; CDR3 DNA: TGTGCCAGCAAGGTGACGCCCAGAGGTTACAATGAGCAGTTCTTC; CDR3 protein: CASKVTPRGYNEQFF
J gene: TRBJ1-5; D gene: .; V gene: TRBV7-9; clone size: .; CDR3 DNA: TGTGCCAGCAGCTTAGATGGGGGGATCGGCAATCAGCCCCAGCATTTT; CDR3 protein: CASSLDGGIGNQPQHF
J gene: TRBJ1-3; D gene: .; V gene: TRBV7-9; clone size: .; CDR3 DNA: TGTGCCACCTTGAACGTCCCTGGAAACACCATATATTTT; CDR3 protein: CATLNVPGNTIYF
J gene: TRBJ2-3; D gene: .; V gene: TRBV10-1; clone size: .; CDR3 DNA: TGCGCCAGCAGCAGGTCGGGTACGCAGTATTTT; CDR3 protein: CASSRSGTQYF
J gene: TRBJ2-3; D gene: .; V gene: TRBV11-3; clone size: .; CDR3 DNA: TGTGCCAGCAGCTTAGACGGTAGCACAGATACGCAGTATTTT; CDR3 protein: CASSLDGSTDTQYF
J gene: TRBJ1-1; D gene: .; V gene: TRBV10-2; clone size: .; CDR3 DNA: TGCGCCAGCAGCCCCGGGGCCGCGAACACTGAAGCTTTCTTT; CDR3 protein: CASSPGAANTEAFF
J gene: TRBJ1-5; D gene: TRBD1; V gene: TRBV19; clone size: .; CDR3 DNA: TGTGCCAGTAGTAGCCCACGGACAGGGGTGAGCAATCAGCCCCAGCATTTT; CDR3 protein: CASSSPRTGVSNQPQHF
J gene: TRBJ1-3; D gene: .; V gene: TRBV6-5; clone size: .; CDR3 DNA: TGTGCCAGCAGTTACAGGGTAACAGGCTCTGGAAACACCATATATTTT; CDR3 protein: CASSYRVTGSGNTIYF
J gene: TRBJ2-1; D gene: TRBD1; V gene: TRBV7-3; clone size: .; CDR3 DNA: TGTGCCAGCACCGACTCACAGGGGATAGCTGAGCAGTTCTTC; CDR3 protein: CASTDSQGIAEQFF
J gene: TRBJ1-1; D gene: .; V gene: TRBV5-6; clone size: few; CDR3 DNA: TGTGCCAGCAGCTTGGCCAGGAGATGGGGGGAGAACACTGAAGCTTTCTTT; CDR3 protein: CASSLARRWGENTEAFF
J gene: TRBJ2-1; D gene: TRBD2; V gene: TRBV19; clone size: .; CDR3 DNA: TGTGCCAGTAGTTCGCGGACTAGCGTTGTTTCAGGTGAGCAGTTCTTC; CDR3 protein: CASSSRTSVVSGEQFF
J gene: TRBJ2-3; D gene: .; V gene: TRBV7-9; clone size: .; CDR3 DNA: TGTGCCAGCAGCTCCAACAGGGTTGCGCAGGTTGCGAATACGCAGTATTTT; CDR3 protein: CASSSNRVAQVANTQYF
J gene: TRBJ2-7; D gene: TRBD1; V gene: TRBV7-9; clone size: .; CDR3 DNA: TGTGCCAGCAGCCGACCGGGACAGGGGGCCCGCGAGCAGTACTTC; CDR3 protein: CASSRPGQGAREQYF
J gene: TRBJ2-5; D gene: TRBD1; V gene: TRBV5-6; clone size: .; CDR3 DNA: TGTGCCAGCAGCTTACAGGACAGGCTGTTTTCCCAAGAGACCCAGTACTTC; CDR3 protein: CASSLQDRLFSQETQYF
J gene: TRBJ1-1; D gene: .; V gene: TRBV7-3; clone size: .; CDR3 DNA: TGTGCCAGCAGCTTAAGGATGAACACTGAAGCTTTCTTT; CDR3 protein: CASSLRMNTEAFF
J gene: TRBJ2-5; D gene: .; V gene: TRBV25-1; clone size: few; CDR3 DNA: TGTGCCAGCAGTGAATTCAAGGGTGGGGAGACCCAGTACTTC; CDR3 protein: CASSEFKGGETQYF
J gene: TRBJ2-7; D gene: .; V gene: TRBV7-2; clone size: .; CDR3 DNA: TGTGCCAGCAGCTTACAACAGAGCCCATTGACACCCTACGAGCAGTACTTC; CDR3 protein: CASSLQQSPLTPYEQYF
J gene: TRBJ2-5; D gene: .; V gene: TRBV15; clone size: .; CDR3 DNA: TGTGCCACCAGCAGAGTCGATGGTCAACAGCTCCAAGAGACCCAGTACTTC; CDR3 protein: CATSRVDGQQLQETQYF
J gene: TRBJ1-2; D gene: .; V gene: TRBV28; clone size: .; CDR3 DNA: TGTGCCAGCAGGGGGAGGGGCAGGGAGTTCGGCTACACCTTC; CDR3 protein: CASRGRGREFGYTF
J gene: TRBJ1-6; D gene: .; V gene: TRBV4-1; clone size: .; CDR3 DNA: TGCGCCAGCAGCGCCAGGGTCTGGTCTAATTCACCCCTCCACTTT; CDR3 protein: CASSARVWSNSPLHF
J gene: TRBJ2-7; D gene: .; V gene: TRBV30; clone size: once; CDR3 DNA: TGTGCCTGGAACCGCGGGTACGAGCAGTACTTC; CDR3 protein: CAWNRGYEQYF
J gene: TRBJ1-6; D gene: TRBD1; V gene: TRBV28; clone size: few; CDR3 DNA: TGTGCCAGCAGACGGGACAGTTTGAATTCACCCCTCCACTTT; CDR3 protein: CASRRDSLNSPLHF
J gene: TRBJ2-5; D gene: .; V gene: TRBV5-4; clone size: .; CDR3 DNA: TGTGCCAGCAGCTTGGAAGGAGCTAGCTCGGTAGGGGCGACCCAGTACTTC; CDR3 protein: CASSLEGASSVGATQYF
J gene: TRBJ1-1; D gene: .; V gene: TRBV19; clone size: .; CDR3 DNA: TGTGCCAGTAGTCTGGGGGCGGGATGGACTGAAGCTTTCTTT; CDR3 protein: CASSLGAGWTEAFF
J gene: TRBJ2-7; D gene: .; V gene: TRBV11-2; clone size: .; CDR3 DNA: TGTGCCAGCAGCTTATTCCCCATGAACGAGCAGTACTTC; CDR3 protein: CASSLFPMNEQYF
J gene: TRBJ1-5; D gene: .; V gene: TRBV23-1; clone size: .; CDR3 DNA: TGCGCCAGCAGTCAATCTGGCAGAGGCAATCAGCCCCAGCATTTT; CDR3 protein: CASSQSGRGNQPQHF
J gene: TRBJ1-6; D gene: .; V gene: TRBV19; clone size: .; CDR3 DNA: TGTGCCAGTAGTATAGGGGTATATAATTCACCCCTCCACTTT; CDR3 protein: CASSIGVYNSPLHF
J gene: TRBJ2-7; D gene: TRBD1; V gene: TRBV7-9; clone size: .; CDR3 DNA: TGTGCCAGCAGCGCCGGGACAGGGGGATACGAGCAGTACTTC; CDR3 protein: CASSAGTGGYEQYF
J gene: TRBJ2-5; D gene: TRBD2; V gene: TRBV5-4; clone size: .; CDR3 DNA: TGTGCCAGCAGCCGGAGCGGGGTAGAGACCCAGTACTTC; CDR3 protein: CASSRSGVETQYF
J gene: TRBJ1-4; D gene: .; V gene: TRBV5-1; clone size: .; CDR3 DNA: TGCGCCAGCAGCCCAGGACGGGGTAATGAAAAACTGTTTTTT; CDR3 protein: CASSPGRGNEKLFF
J gene: TRBJ2-1; D gene: TRBD2; V gene: TRBV7-3; clone size: once; CDR3 DNA: TGTGCCAGCAGCCCTGGGGGGGCTAGCGGGGAGCAGTTCTTC; CDR3 protein: CASSPGGASGEQFF
J gene: TRBJ1-1; D gene: .; V gene: TRBV5-5; clone size: .; CDR3 DNA: TGTGCCAGCAGCCCGACTTCCACGGGCACTGAAGCTTTCTTT; CDR3 protein: CASSPTSTGTEAFF
J gene: TRBJ2-7; D gene: .; V gene: TRBV11-2; clone size: .; CDR3 DNA: TGTGCCAGCAGCTCTGGGCAGCTAAGTGTCTACGAGCAGTACTTC; CDR3 protein: CASSSGQLSVYEQYF
J gene: TRBJ1-1; D gene: .; V gene: TRBV5-1; clone size: .; CDR3 DNA: TGCGCCAGCAGCTTGGCCGGCAGAGCGAACACTGAAGCTTTCTTT; CDR3 protein: CASSLAGRANTEAFF
J gene: TRBJ1-4; D gene: .; V gene: TRBV7-9; clone size: .; CDR3 DNA: TGTGCCAGCAGCGTAAGGATGACAGAGGGTCGGGAAAAACTGTTTTTT; CDR3 protein: CASSVRMTEGREKLFF
J gene: TRBJ2-1; D gene: .; V gene: TRBV9; clone size: .; CDR3 DNA: TGTGCCAGCAGCCGGGAGTCGACAGGGATTAGCTCCTACAATGAGCAGTTCTTC; CDR3 protein: CASSRESTGISSYNEQFF
J gene: TRBJ1-6; D gene: .; V gene: TRBV5-6; clone size: .; CDR3 DNA: TGTGCCAGCAGCTTAACAGGTGCCTGGGATAATTCACCCCTCCACTTT; CDR3 protein: CASSLTGAWDNSPLHF
J gene: TRBJ1-1; D gene: .; V gene: TRBV6-1; clone size: .; CDR3 DNA: TGTGCCAGCGAGACAGGACTGAACACTGAAGCTTTCTTT; CDR3 protein: CASETGLNTEAFF
J gene: TRBJ2-2; D gene: .; V gene: TRBV9; clone size: .; CDR3 DNA: TGTGCCAGCAGCGTAGGGGAACACGGGGAGCTGTTTTTT; CDR3 protein: CASSVGEHGELFF
J gene: TRBJ2-3; D gene: .; V gene: TRBV9; clone size: .; CDR3 DNA: TGTGCCAGCAGCGTAGGGGGAGCGGACACAGATACGCAGTATTTT; CDR3 protein: CASSVGGADTDTQYF
J gene: TRBJ2-7; D gene: TRBD1; V gene: TRBV29-1; clone size: .; CDR3 DNA: TGCAGCGTGGGACAGGGGCCACCCTACGAGCAGTACTTC; CDR3 protein: CSVGQGPPYEQYF
J gene: TRBJ2-2; D gene: TRBD2; V gene: TRBV7-8; clone size: .; CDR3 DNA: TGTGCCAGCAGCTTTCTAGCGGGGGAACCCACCGGGGAGCTGTTTTTT; CDR3 protein: CASSFLAGEPTGELFF
J gene: TRBJ2-4; D gene: .; V gene: TRBV6-1; clone size: .; CDR3 DNA: TGTGCCAGCACAGCGAGGCTAGCCAAAAACATTCAGTACTTC; CDR3 protein: CASTARLAKNIQYF